The following is a T cell receptor (beta chain) sequence with its context. The data were taken from a study of blood T cell repertoires in COVID-19. Study at large: COVID-19 samples collected from the United States, Italy and Spain covered acute and convalescent phases. Sources were T cells, B-cell-depleted T cells, or PBMCs; the material itself was cDNA or gDNA.

V dropped 5 bases and J dropped 6 bases, with 15 bases sitting between them. This CDR3 contains 14 residues. Per the germline V gene, CDR1 is SGHTA and CDR2 is FQGTGA. The authors' processing: Researchers report that nucleated cell counts were estimated from reference gene primer amplification. Generated by immunoSEQ multiplex PCR, the TCRdb table keeps only in-frame clones and is missing some. Clonal size and the V and J genes are those of that table, whereas D and trimming came from the DNA. The table shows 150,000 or so clones, with around 76% occurring only once. The clonotype originates from a woman in her 70s with acute or convalescent COVID-19. The sequenced material came from peripheral blood. The rearrangement uses TRBV7-3 and TRBJ2-3, with TRBD2 as a possible D gene (6 bases). The CDR3 region is CASSPPGVGDTQYF. The CDR3 DNA sequence: TGTGCCAGCAGCCCCCCGGGGGTGGGGGATACGCAGTATTTT.